The 24 T cell receptor beta chains given below trace back to one sample, sequenced in a study of Graves' ophthalmopathy and Graves' hyperthyroidism. Investigators amplified TCR beta CDR3 regions from RNA transcripts. HTBI primers were used in a first-round RT-PCR, which preceded a second-round multiplex PCR. MiXCR, applied by TCRdb to the multiplex PCR reads, yields one record per CDR3 protein. This table has 500,000 to 800,000 distinct CDR3 sequences, about two fifths appearing once. Material for sequencing was peripheral blood. The receptors here all came from an adult man with Graves' ophthalmopathy.

This clonotype appeared many times. The chain joins TRBV29-1 to TRBJ2-7; D possibly uses TRBD1 or TRBD2 (5 bases each). CDR3 size: 16 residues. The germline V and J ends were trimmed by 0 bases and 6 bases, with 21 bases remaining between them. Germline V CDR1 and CDR2: SQVTM, ANQGSEA. This CDR3 is CSVEESAAGFFSEQYF. CDR3 sequence (DNA): TGCAGCGTTGAAGAGTCAGCGGCAGGGTTTTTTTCCGAGCAGTACTTC.

As concerns this clonotype: A much larger clone is a single base away; this may be a read error. The gene calls are TRBV5-6 and TRBJ1-1, with TRBD1 matching 10 bases. After removal of 4 bases from V and 3 bases from J, the junction contained 6 bases not matched to a gene. From germline, CDR1 is SGHDT and CDR2 YYEEEE. There are 15 residues in the CDR3. CDR3 residues: CASSETGTGDTEAFF. Written as DNA, the CDR3 is TGTGCCAGCAGCGAAACCGGGACAGGGGACACTGAAGCTTTCTTT.

This clonotype was seen repeatedly, ten times or more. CDR3 sequence: CASSQEWVRQTQYF. The CDR3, as DNA: TGTGCCAGCAGCCAAGAATGGGTTCGGCAGACCCAGTACTTC. The chain is built from TRBV14 and TRBJ2-5; no clear D gene. V shed 0 bases and J shed 6 bases, with 11 bases lying between them. Germline V gives CDR1 SGHDN, CDR2 FVKESK. The CDR3 totals 14 residues.

Turning to this clonotype: Without the conserved terminal phenylalanine or tryptophan, this CDR3 likely stems from a read error. It is unclear where the CDR3 begins or ends on the DNA, so no DNA is shown, and the CDR3 is as TCRdb lists it. This chain uses TRBV15 with TRBJ1-6. The CDR3 is 8 amino acids in total, end residues counted. The V gene's germline CDR1 is LNHNV and CDR2 YYDKDF (reference sequence). The CDR3 region is CATSRVGS.

This chain uses TRBV19 with TRBJ2-5; D is perhaps TRBD1 (6 bases). Germline CDR1 reads LNHDA; CDR2 reads SQIVND (reference sequence). CDR3 length equals 15 residues. V lost 3 bases to trimming and J lost 9 bases, with 20 bases between them. The DNA for the CDR3 is TGTGCCAGTAGTATCGTAGGGCCAGGGGTTCAGCCCCAGTACTTC. Translated: CASSIVGPGVQPQYF.

The table lists this clonotype with a few counts. The chain joins TRBV20-1 to TRBJ2-2; D is ambiguous. The CDR3 totals 13 residues. Germline V gene data show CDR1 as DFQATT and CDR2 as SNEGSKA (reference sequence). V lost 2 bases and J lost 2, with 6 bases in between. The CDR3 nucleotides are TGCAGTGCTAGAAGTCTAAACACCGGGGAGCTGTTTTTT. Its translation is CSARSLNTGELFF.

This clonotype was counted a single time. The chain uses TRBV11-3 and TRBJ2-3; the D gene is possibly TRBD1 (6 bases). Looked up from germline, CDR1 is SGHNT and CDR2 is YENEEA. Trimming removed 5 bases from V and 2 bases from J, with 14 bases in between. The length of the CDR3 is 15 residues. CDR3 sequence (DNA): TGTGCCAGCAGCCCCCCGGGACATTCCACAGATACGCAGTATTTT. Encoded protein: CASSPPGHSTDTQYF.

This rearrangement joins TRBV29-1 to TRBJ1-2; D is possibly TRBD1 (5 bases). This CDR3 has 13 amino acids. Looked up from germline, CDR1 is SQVTM and CDR2 is ANQGSEA. V gave up 5 bases and J gave up 5 bases, with 15 bases separating them. The CDR3 loop reads CSVSGTGGYGYTF. The CDR3 region has the DNA TGCAGCGTTTCCGGGACGGGCGGGTATGGCTACACCTTC.

On this clonotype: A much larger clone lies a single base off, so this may be a read error. The V gene is TRBV19, the J gene TRBJ1-6, with D maybe TRBD1 (5 bases). Germline V CDR1 and CDR2: LNHDA, SQIVND (reference sequence). The CDR3 has 14 residues. V was pared by 9 bases and J by 7 bases, with 16 bases between. CDR3 DNA sequence: TGTGCCAGCAGTTGGGACGGGCAAAATTCACCCCTCCACTTT. The encoded protein is CASSWDGQNSPLHF.

This clonotype came up many times. The chain carries TRBV7-9 and TRBJ1-2, with 7 positions matching TRBD1. The V gene end was trimmed by 5 bases and the J gene end by 2 bases; junction bases not matched to a gene: 8. CDR1 is SEHNR, CDR2 FQNEAQ, per germline (reference sequence). The CDR3 runs 15 residues. The CDR3 region is CASSPLGQKNYGYTF. CDR3 nucleotides: TGTGCCAGCAGCCCCCTGGGACAGAAGAACTATGGCTACACCTTC. Variable domain in full (rest from reference TRBV7-9 and TRBJ1-2): DTGVSQNPRHKITKRGQNVTFRCDPISEHNRLYWYRQTLGQGPEFLTYFQNEAQLEKSRLLSDRFSAERPKGSFSTLEIQRTEQGDSAMYLCASSPLGQKNYGYTFGSGTRLTVV.

This clonotype has a count of ten or more. The genes are TRBV25-1 and TRBJ2-2, with D perhaps TRBD1 or TRBD2 (5 bases each). Deletions cut 6 bases from V and 8 bases from J, with 13 bases between. The CDR3 extends over 13 amino acids. Germline V gene sequence: CDR1 MGHDK, CDR2 SYGVNS. CDR3 nucleotides: TGTGCCAGCAGCCTCCTCGGGGCTGGGGAGCTGTTTTTT. It specifies CASSLLGAGELFF.

The rearrangement uses TRBV6-2 or TRBV6-3 and TRBJ1-5, with no clear D. The CDR3 sequence is 16 residues long. Trimming cost V 2 bases and J 5 bases, with 16 bases left between them. CDR1 and CDR2 from the germline V gene are MNHEY and SVGEGT. For the CDR3, the DNA is TGTGCCAGCAGTTACAGGCATACCCTATCGCATCAGCCCCAGCATTTT. Residues: CASSYRHTLSHQPQHF.

There are many counts of this clonotype. A much larger clone differs by one base, so this may be a read error. The missing conserved phenylalanine or tryptophan at the end of this CDR3 makes a read error likely. The rearrangement uses TRBV10-3 and TRBJ1-2; the match to TRBD1 covers 8 bases. Germline CDR1 ENHRY, CDR2 SYGVKD. This CDR3 comprises 13 residues. The V gene end was trimmed by 7 bases and the J gene end by 5 bases; junction bases not matched to a gene: 6. CDR3 nucleotides: TGTGCCATCACCGAGGGACAGGCGTATGGCTACACCCTC. Protein product: CAITEGQAYGYTL.

This clonotype has a count of ten or more. The V gene is TRBV15, the J gene TRBJ2-7, with no clear D. The CDR3 length is 13 residues. In germline, CDR1 is LNHNV, CDR2 YYDKDF (reference sequence). V lost 1 base and J 3 bases, leaving 7 bases between the germline ends. CDR3 in amino acids: CATSRGKGYEQYF. The CDR3 DNA is TGTGCCACCAGCAGAGGAAAGGGCTACGAGCAGTACTTC.

Details on this clonotype: Likely a read error: the CDR3 ends without its conserved phenylalanine or tryptophan. Because the CDR3's place on the DNA is in doubt, the DNA is left out and the CDR3 is given as listed by TCRdb. This chain connects TRBV25-1 to TRBJ1-1. The CDR3 adds up to 12 amino acids, both ends counted. The germline gives CDR1 MGHDK, CDR2 SYGVNS. CDR3 residues: CASSLAGGPPLV.

The rearrangement links TRBV15 to TRBJ1-6; D may be TRBD1 (5 bases). The CDR3 spans 15 residues. From germline, CDR1 is LNHNV and CDR2 YYDKDF (reference sequence). Trimming stripped 0 bases from V and 10 bases from J, with 13 bases between. The CDR3 sequence is CATSRDRGEMSPLHF. The CDR3 bases are TGTGCCACCAGCAGAGATCGAGGGGAAATGTCACCCCTCCACTTT.

The V and J genes are TRBV13 and TRBJ2-7; 9 positions match TRBD2. J gave up 0 bases and V 9 bases, and 9 bases lay outside the gene matches. The CDR3 has 15 residues. From germline, CDR1 is PRHDT and CDR2 FYEKMQ (reference sequence). This CDR3 reads CASAISGGLSYEQYF. CDR3 in DNA: TGTGCCAGTGCAATTAGCGGGGGCCTCTCCTACGAGCAGTACTTC. The entire variable domain, with the rest obtained from reference TRBV13 and TRBJ2-7, is as follows: AAGVIQSPRHLIKEKRETATLKCYPIPRHDTVYWYQQGPGQDPQFLISFYEKMQSDKGSIPDRFSAQQFSDYHSELNMSSLELGDSALYFCASAISGGLSYEQYFGPGTRLTVT.

This clonotype was recorded many times. V is TRBV2 and J is TRBJ1-2, with TRBD1 matching over 7 bases. Germline V gene sequence: CDR1 SNHLY, CDR2 FYNNEI. The CDR3 is 15 amino acids. The V segment lost 3 bases and the J segment 0 bases; nucleotides outside the gene matches: 4. The DNA for the CDR3 is TGTGCCAGCAGTGATAGGACAGGATCTAACTATGGCTACACCTTC. Its protein is CASSDRTGSNYGYTF.

The chain carries TRBV10-3 and TRBJ1-4, with 7 bases lining up with TRBD1. The CDR3 spans 15 residues. The J segment lost 6 bases and the V segment lost 0 bases, leaving 4 bases of the junction unmatched. In germline, CDR1 is ENHRY, CDR2 SYGVKD. Here the CDR3 reads CAISESTGPDEKLFF. CDR3 coding DNA: TGTGCCATCAGTGAGTCGACAGGGCCTGATGAAAAACTGTTTTTT.

On this clonotype itself: This likely comes from a read error, as the CDR3 has no conserved phenylalanine or tryptophan at its end. The chain carries TRBV13 and TRBJ2-5; no clear D. Between the trimmed V and J ends, which lost 5 bases and 6 bases, there was a span of 7 bases. This CDR3 comprises 11 residues. The germline gives CDR1 PRHDT, CDR2 FYEKMQ (reference sequence). As DNA, the CDR3 is TGTGCCAGCAGCCGAGGTCAGACCCAGTACTGC. It yields the protein CASSRGQTQYC.

This sequence joins TRBV15 and TRBJ2-2; D is possibly TRBD1 (6 bases). The CDR3 has 14 residues. The germline CDR1 and CDR2 sequences are LNHNV and YYDKDF (reference sequence). V was pared by 6 bases and J by 11 bases, with 19 bases between. This CDR3 reads CATRVRVGANELFF. CDR3 sequence (DNA): TGTGCCACCAGAGTAAGGGTGGGGGCCAATGAGCTGTTTTTT.

Ten or more counts support this clonotype. This rearrangement joins TRBV25-1 to TRBJ1-5, with 7 bases identical to TRBD1. CDR1 is MGHDK, CDR2 SYGVNS, per germline. V trimming: 5 bases; J trimming: 5 bases; junction bases outside the gene matches: 6. The CDR3 loop spans 14 amino acids. The CDR3 region is CASSHRGGDQPQHF. CDR3 in DNA: TGTGCCAGCAGTCACAGGGGTGGGGATCAGCCCCAGCATTTT. The full variable domain, with the rest looked up from reference TRBV25-1 and TRBJ1-5, is EADIYQTPRYLVIGTGKKITLECSQTMGHDKMYWYQQDPGMELHLIHYSYGVNSTEKGDLSSESTVSRIRTEHFPLTLESARPSHTSQYLCASSHRGGDQPQHFGDGTRLSIL.

V usage is TRBV24-1 and J usage is TRBJ2-1; D is ambiguous. V was pared by 9 bases and J by 5 bases, with 7 bases between. The CDR3 totals 11 residues. The germline V gene has CDR1 KGHDR and CDR2 SFDVKD. The CDR3 nucleotides read TGTGCCACCCCCATGGACAATGAGCAGTTCTTC. This codes for CATPMDNEQFF.

The chain combines TRBV2 with TRBJ2-7; 10 bases map to TRBD1. Germline CDR1 reads SNHLY; CDR2 reads FYNNEI. The CDR3 loop spans 16 amino acids. The trim removed 4 bases at V and 4 bases at J, leaving 10 bases unmatched. Written as DNA, the CDR3 is TGTGCCAGCAGTGGTTTGTTCTCGGGACAGGGGTACGAGCAGTACTTC. This translates into CASSGLFSGQGYEQYF. The complete variable domain, with remaining parts taken from reference TRBV2 and TRBJ2-7, reads EPEVTQTPSHQVTQMGQEVILRCVPISNHLYFYWYRQILGQKVEFLVSFYNNEISEKSEIFDDQFSVERPDGSNFTLKIRSTKLEDSAMYFCASSGLFSGQGYEQYFGPGTRLTVT.